These 3 T cell receptor beta chains share one sample of origin, sequenced in a study of blood T cells in healthy people across ages. A J-beta primer mix and a sample-barcoded 5' primer were used in a second PCR of about 7 to 12 cycles. TCRdb analysed the 5' RACE reads with MiXCR anew, one entry per CDR3 protein. The table has around 1.5 million distinct CDR3 sequences, approximately 38% seen once. Material for sequencing was blood. These receptors were taken from a young woman in good health.

This clonotype appeared a few times. The V call is TRBV3-1, the J call TRBJ2-1; maybe TRBD2 (7 bases). V lost 4 bases and J lost 4, with 17 bases in between. The germline CDR1 and CDR2 sequences are LGHDT and YNNKEL (reference sequence). This CDR3 region has 16 residues. As DNA, the CDR3 is TGTGCCAGCAGCCTCCTAGGGGGGGGGCGGTACAATGAGCAGTTCTTC. This sequence encodes CASSLLGGGRYNEQFF.

The J gene is TRBJ1-5, the V gene TRBV29-1; TRBD1 aligns across 8 bases. This CDR3 is built from 12 residues. With V trimmed by 4 bases and J by 4 bases, 0 bases remained unmatched. Germline values: CDR1 SQVTM, CDR2 ANQGSEA. The CDR3 is CSVGQGNQPQHF. The CDR3 DNA reads TGCAGCGTTGGACAGGGGAATCAGCCCCAGCATTTT.

Of note for this clonotype: The junction departs from germline at one end; a sequencing error may be responsible. The chain combines TRBV12-3 or TRBV12-4 with TRBJ1-2; 9 bases agree with TRBD1. The CDR3 runs to 15 residues. The CDR3 DNA reads as TGTGCCAGCAGTCCGGACAGGGGCGGAATCTATGCCTACACCTTC. Amino acid sequence: CASSPDRGGIYAYTF.